The present TCR beta chain was sequenced within a study of T cell responses to AZD1222 COVID-19 vaccine. Notes on the study in general: No repertoire was sampled before or during the peak T cell response, only after it. Mostly white British, mostly female donors; authors suggested clonal diversity may be underestimated.

For this clone: Its antigen is unidentified.

Sequencing was performed with immunoSEQ multiplex PCR; in TCRdb, only in-frame clones are kept and a portion is missing. The sample yields roughly 200,000 clones, approximately 92% seen once. In germline, CDR1 is MNHEY, CDR2 SMNVEV (reference sequence). The CDR3 sequence is 14 residues long. V lost 5 bases to trimming and J lost 6 bases, with 16 bases between them. Sequences were derived from peripheral blood, sampled on day 0 of AZD1222 vaccination. V and J are TRBV27 and TRBJ1-2; D remains ambiguous. This receptor was taken from an adult in good health. The CDR3 is CASSRRTAGDGYTF. For the CDR3, the DNA is TGTGCCAGCAGTCGGAGGACGGCTGGTGATGGCTACACCTTC.